This T cell receptor beta chain stems from a study of control samples from healthy donors and cancer patients. This clone appeared once. Sequencing was performed with immunoSEQ multiplex PCR; in TCRdb, only in-frame clones are kept and a portion is missing. The sample yields about 120,000 clones, about 87% seen once. CDR1 and CDR2 (germline): SGHTA, FQGTGA. The CDR3 loop spans 14 amino acids. The junction had 2 bases not matched to a gene; V was cut back by 3 bases and J by 6 bases. The rearrangement joins TRBV7-3 to TRBJ1-6, with 7 nucleotides matching TRBD1. The sample was blood. The sequence was obtained from a man aged 30-40 years in good health. In DNA, the CDR3 is TGTGCCAGCAGCTTTGGGACAGCTAATTCACCCCTCCACTTT. Encoded protein: CASSFGTANSPLHF.